The rows below give T cell receptor beta chains drawn from one sample of a study of T-cell reconstitution after alpha-beta-depleted transplantation in children. TCRdb called the PCR reads again in MiXCR, with one record for every CDR3 protein. The table shows approximately 430,000 distinct CDR3 sequences, with around 15% occurring only once. This specimen was PBMCs, mostly from graft donor cells, taken 360 days after TCRalphabeta/CD19-depleted stem cell transplant. The receptors shown here come from a boy under two years old who had a stem cell transplant for Wiskott-Aldrich syndrome, so the T cells may come from the graft donor. Each CDR3 is given with its conserved first and last residue. D genes are given only for firm matches. Expanded clones get a size class; other rows say once, few or many, or leave the size out.

-	TRBD2	TRBJ2-1	TRBV7-9	TGTGCCAGCAGCATCCGGACTAGCGGGAAGGTCTACAATGAGCAGTTCTTC	CASSIRTSGKVYNEQFF
-	-	TRBJ2-5	TRBV10-3	TGTGCCATCAGACCCTCCCTAGTCCAAGAGACCCAGTACTTC	CAIRPSLVQETQYF
-	-	TRBJ2-3	TRBV7-9	TGTGCCAGCAGCTTAGGGTCCGGGCCCACAGATACGCAGTATTTT	CASSLGSGPTDTQYF
few	TRBD1	TRBJ2-7	TRBV20-1	TGCAGTGCTAGAGCTCCCTTCGGGACAGACAACTACGAGCAGTACTTC	CSARAPFGTDNYEQYF
-	-	TRBJ2-5	TRBV6-1	TGTGCCAGCAGTCTCCAATTGGCCGGAGAGACCCAGTACTTC	CASSLQLAGETQYF
few	TRBD1	TRBJ1-5	TRBV20-1	TGCAGTGCCCGAAAAGGACAGGGGGCGGAAAATCAGCCCCAGCATTTT	CSARKGQGAENQPQHF
-	-	TRBJ2-5	TRBV1	TGCGCCAGCAGCCAAGCTTGGAGGGAGGAAGAGACCCAGTACTTC	CASSQAWREEETQYF
-	-	TRBJ2-5	TRBV9	TGTGCCAGCAGCCCTCTGACCGAACCCCAGTACTTC	CASSPLTEPQYF
few	TRBD1	TRBJ1-1	TRBV24-1	TGTGCCACCAGTGATCCCACGACAGGGGACACTGAAGCTTTCTTT	CATSDPTTGDTEAFF
many	TRBD1	TRBJ1-1	TRBV7-9	TGTGCCAGCAGCGCGCCCGGGACAGGGGGAACTGAAGCTTTCTTT	CASSAPGTGGTEAFF
few	TRBD2	TRBJ2-5	TRBV29-1	TGCAGCGTTGATGGGACTAGCATAGAGACCCAGTACTTC	CSVDGTSIETQYF
few	TRBD1	TRBJ1-5	TRBV3-1	TGTGCCAGCAGCCAAACGGGGGGACAGGGGGTTCAGCCCCAGCATTTT	CASSQTGGQGVQPQHF
-	TRBD1	TRBJ1-1	TRBV14	TGTGCCAGCAGTCCCTACAGGGGGCTGGACACTGAAGCTTTCTTT	CASSPYRGLDTEAFF
few	TRBD2	TRBJ2-3	TRBV4-3	TGCGCCAGCAGCCAAGATGGTAGCGGGAGGGCCGTTACAGATACGCAGTATTTT	CASSQDGSGRAVTDTQYF
-	-	TRBJ2-1	TRBV14	TGTGCCAGCAGCCAAGACTGGGAGCAGTTCTTC	CASSQDWEQFF
-	TRBD1	TRBJ1-6	TRBV13	TGTGCCAGCACCATCCGGACAGGGGCTAAATCACCCCTCCACTTT	CASTIRTGAKSPLHF
-	-	TRBJ2-7	TRBV2	TGTGCCAGCAGAGGGATCCACGAGCAGTACTTC	CASRGIHEQYF
few	-	TRBJ2-3	TRBV5-6	TGTGCCAGCAGCTGGGATTCCCGGACCCGTCGAGGAGATACGCAGTATTTT	CASSWDSRTRRGDTQYF
once	TRBD2	TRBJ2-2	TRBV4-3	TGCGCCAGCAGCCAGAAATCTAGCGGGAGTTTAACCGGGGAGCTGTTTTTT	CASSQKSSGSLTGELFF
-	TRBD2	TRBJ2-7	TRBV30	TGTGCCTGGAGGCCCTGGCGGGAGGGCTACGAGCAGTACTTC	CAWRPWREGYEQYF
few	TRBD1	TRBJ2-5	TRBV2	TGTGCCAGCAGTGAGACAGGGATACAAGAGACCCAGTACTTC	CASSETGIQETQYF
few	-	TRBJ2-1	TRBV20-1	TGCAGTGCTAGAGAGCTACCCTCCTACAATGAGCAGTTCTTC	CSARELPSYNEQFF
few	-	TRBJ1-1	TRBV6-1	TGTGCCAGCAGTCCGACGTCTTCCCACCTGAAAGCTTTCTTT	CASSPTSSHLKAFF
-	-	TRBJ2-3	TRBV5-1	TGCGCCAGCAGCCTCCAGACGTCCCCCACAGATACGCAGTATTTT	CASSLQTSPTDTQYF
few	TRBD1	TRBJ2-5	TRBV6-5	TGTGCCAGCAGTTACTCTATGACAGGGATCATAGAGACCCAGTACTTC	CASSYSMTGIIETQYF